This T cell receptor beta chain was profiled in a study of T cell repertoires in cytomegalovirus infection. TCRdb processed the reads anew with MiXCR; each CDR3 protein has one entry. The data hold approximately 280,000 distinct CDR3 sequences, with 20% to 25% observed a single time. Study findings and constraints: Pooled public TCR beta family frequency picked out CMV carriers with the relevant HLA.

Of note for this clonotype: Its antigen remains unknown.

The V end was cut by 0 bases, the J end by 15 bases, with 15 bases between. Germline V CDR1 and CDR2: LNHNV, YYDKDF (reference sequence). CDR3 size: 13 residues. The chain joins TRBV15 to TRBJ2-1; no definite D call. The TCR comes from a human donor in good health (CMV status not recorded). Some clones in this sample may be carry-over from other donors' samples. The sample consisted of cultured PBMCs, taken from culture after CMV antigen stimulation. CDR3 nucleotide sequence: TGTGCCACCAGCAGAGATCTAATGGCCAATTCGTTCTTC. The encoded protein is CATSRDLMANSFF. The full variable domain, with the rest looked up from reference TRBV15 and TRBJ2-1, is DAMVIQNPRYQVTQFGKPVTLSCSQTLNHNVMYWYQQKSSQAPKLLFHYYDKDFNNEADTPDNFQSRRPNTSFCFLDIRSPGLGDTAMYLCATSRDLMANSFFGPGTRLTVL.